The source of this TCR beta chain is a study of STAT5B mutations in CD4+ large granular lymphocyte leukemia. Whole-study results and caveats: CD4-sorted patient repertoires seemed more clonal than healthy CD4+ repertoires.

Here immunoSEQ multiplex PCR was the method, and the copy in TCRdb shows in-frame clones only, minus some. The top ten clones hold 30% of a sample with roughly 21,000 clones, about 75% of them seen once. As to this clone: Its cognate antigen is unknown.

Germline values: CDR1 SGHDT, CDR2 YYEEEE. Losses at the gene ends were 4 bases for V and 14 bases for J; bases not matched to a gene: 12. The CDR3 totals 14 residues. Input material: CD4+ T cells from blood buffy coats. The sequence came from a human donor in good health. The chain couples TRBV5-6 to TRBJ1-6; 7 positions agree with TRBD1. CDR3 residues: CASSVTGYRVALHF. CDR3 DNA sequence: TGTGCCAGCAGCGTGACAGGGTACCGAGTGGCCCTCCACTTT.